Given below is one T cell receptor beta chain in context. In its sample, this clonotype was seen a few times. This receptor's antigen is unknown. The record has no base qualities; no much larger clone is one base away. The record originates from a study of T cells in Graves' hyperthyroidism and ophthalmopathy (dated by TCRdb to about 2019). Regarding the study in general: Peripheral blood was sampled at the time of initial diagnosis, prior to any treatment. In addition, the study compared T-cell repertoires in thyroid tissue and in blood from roughly six Graves' hyperthyroidism patients. To identify distinguishing TCR V-J signatures, a discovery cohort of about a hundred patients was used, comprising 40 to 45 with Graves' ophthalmopathy and some 57 with stable Graves' hyperthyroidism. Whether ophthalmopathy could be predicted prospectively was tested in an independent validation cohort made up of approximately 19 hyperthyroidism patients plus 17 patients who later progressed to ophthalmopathy. According to the paper, TCR Vbeta CDR3 sequencing was carried out on over 130 peripheral blood samples, which came from around 43 ophthalmopathy, around 74 hyperthyroidism and roughly 17 progressor patients. After sampling, hyperthyroidism patients received methimazole starting at 30 mg daily, and ophthalmopathy patients received high-dose intravenous methylprednisolone. The approximately 90 discovery patients were divided at random into training and test sets in a 7:3 ratio.

Amplification of TCR beta CDR3 regions was carried out from RNA transcripts. The first round of RT-PCR for the TCR CDR3 was performed with the HTBI primer set and the Qiagen OneStep RT-PCR kit. Libraries were constructed in a second round of multiplex PCR, after which size selection and purification were carried out. Paired-end sequencing of the libraries was performed with 100 bp reads on an Illumina HiSeq2000. Regarding the original processing steps: SOAPnuke was used to process the raw data, throwing out any read that contained adapters or uncalled bases, had a mean Phred below 15, or lacked an exact constant-primer or identifier match. COPE v1.2.5 was used to merge high-quality paired reads, and clonotypes were defined as unique nucleotide sequences. Clonotypes were aligned to IMGT TRBV, TRBD and TRBJ reference segments using MiTCR v1.1. Analysis was restricted to V-J combinations with a frequency above 0.0001, which covered roughly 99% of repertoires. The TCS score was defined as F50 (clonal expansion) divided by E x V (chaos), with BLOSUM62-based TCRdist calculated between CDR3 peptides within each V-J. Welch's t-statistics and random forest reduced fewer than 550 V-J features to fewer than 15, which were used in a naive Bayes classifier (R e1071). The Morisita-Horn index was used to measure how similar the thyroid and blood repertoires were. TCRdb applied fastp at Q25 and MiXCR to the public reads, then kept only in-frame beta chains. Each entry merges the rows of one CDR3 protein and shows their most common DNA and genes. TCRdb's processing, not the authors' own work, is the source of the V and J calls. For this sample the table gives around 800,000 distinct CDR3 sequences, of which about two fifths were detected only once. The ten largest account for about 9% of the sample.

Overall study results and their limits: In validation, progression to ophthalmopathy was predicted by the model with roughly 69% sensitivity and 72.22% specificity, a median of about 6.4 months before onset. Ophthalmopathy was separated from stable hyperthyroidism by a 13 V-J signature model, with approximately 89% sensitivity and roughly 81% specificity obtained in cross-validation and 80%/75% obtained in testing. Sample size was not statistically predetermined, and investigators were not blinded to group allocation. Most expanded thyroid clonotypes (frequency above 0.001) were also detected in blood, a finding suggesting that blood repertoires may reflect thyroid immune responses.

The germline V gene (reference sequence) provides CDR1 DFQATT and CDR2 SNEGSKA. The CDR3 has 15 amino acids, counting the end cysteine and phenylalanine. Only the CDR3 region is kept as DNA, spanning 45 bases read in frame from base 1. V sheds 6 bases and J sheds 2 bases, leaving 19 bases between their ends. Graves' hyperthyroidism was defined as stable when no progression to ophthalmopathy occurred over 18 months of follow-up. Hyperthyroidism patients were newly diagnosed, with disease duration under 2 months, and aged 18 to 65 years. Patients with uncontrolled infections, other autoimmune diseases, pregnancy or lactation were excluded. Diagnoses relied on clinical symptoms, serum thyroxine and TRAb, thyroid ultrasound and orbital computed tomography. Ficoll-Paque density gradient centrifugation was used to isolate PBMCs from about 10 ml of fresh peripheral blood. Trizol reagent was used to extract total RNA, and RNA quality was then checked on an Agilent 2100 Bioanalyzer.

The sequence was collected from a man in his late teens or twenties with Graves' hyperthyroidism. The rearrangement joined TRBV20-1 to TRBJ1-1; TRBD1 is a weak D gene call, 6 bases matching. Sequencing was carried out using blood. The CDR3 amino acid sequence is: CSATRRTAYNTEAFF. The nucleotide sequence is TGCAGTGCAACTCGAAGGACAGCGTACAACACTGAAGCTTTCTTT.